This T cell receptor beta chain was sequenced in a study of control samples from healthy donors and cancer patients. The V end lost 0 bases, the J end lost 3 bases, and 11 bases lay between the germline ends. Germline assignment: CDR1 KGHSH and CDR2 LQKENI. There are 15 residues in the CDR3. Libraries were prepared by immunoSEQ multiplex PCR; TCRdb keeps only in-frame clonotypes and omits some of them. The sample lists tens of thousands of clones; about nine tenths were seen once. This TCR came from a man over 45 with head and neck cancer. The material sequenced was PBMCs. V is TRBV18 and J is TRBJ1-1, with D unclear. The CDR3 bases are TGTGCCAGCTCACCACCGGAGGCGTGGGACACTGAAGCTTTCTTT. It encodes CASSPPEAWDTEAFF.